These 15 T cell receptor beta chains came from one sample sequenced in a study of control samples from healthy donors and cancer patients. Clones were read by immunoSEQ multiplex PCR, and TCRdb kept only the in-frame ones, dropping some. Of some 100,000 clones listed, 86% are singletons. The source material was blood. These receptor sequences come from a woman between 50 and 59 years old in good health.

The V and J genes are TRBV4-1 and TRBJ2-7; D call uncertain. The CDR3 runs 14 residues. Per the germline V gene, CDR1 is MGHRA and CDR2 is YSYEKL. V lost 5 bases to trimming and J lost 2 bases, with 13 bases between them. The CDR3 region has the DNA TGCGCCAGCAGCGTCATTGGCGGTACCTACGAGCAGTACTTC. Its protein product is CASSVIGGTYEQYF.

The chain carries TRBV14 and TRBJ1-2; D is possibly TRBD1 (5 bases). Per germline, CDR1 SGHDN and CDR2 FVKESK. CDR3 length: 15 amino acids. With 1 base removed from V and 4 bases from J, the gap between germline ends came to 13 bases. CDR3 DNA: TGTGCCAGCAGCCAAGGAGAGGTGGGGCCCTATGGCTACACCTTC. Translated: CASSQGEVGPYGYTF.

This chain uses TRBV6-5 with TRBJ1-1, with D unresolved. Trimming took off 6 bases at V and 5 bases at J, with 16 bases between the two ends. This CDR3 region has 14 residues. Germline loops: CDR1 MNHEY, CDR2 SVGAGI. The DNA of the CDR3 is TGTGCCAGCAGGGACCTCCGGGGAGGAACTGAAGCTTTCTTT. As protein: CASRDLRGGTEAFF.

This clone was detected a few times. The CDR3 DNA is TGTGCCAGCAGCACCCGGGACAGGGTGAGAGAGACCCAGTACTTC. Amino acid sequence: CASSTRDRVRETQYF. The chain combines TRBV9 with TRBJ2-5; 9 bases match TRBD1. This CDR3 is built from 15 residues. V lost 4 bases, J lost 4 bases, and 8 bases stayed unmatched. Germline CDR1 reads SGDLS; CDR2 reads YYNGEE.

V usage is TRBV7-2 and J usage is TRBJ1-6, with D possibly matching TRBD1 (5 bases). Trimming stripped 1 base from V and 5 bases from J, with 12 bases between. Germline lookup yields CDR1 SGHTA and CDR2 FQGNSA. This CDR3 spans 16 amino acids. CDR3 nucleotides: TGTGCCAGCAGCTTAGTTGGGACGGGAAATAATTCACCCCTCCACTTT. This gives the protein CASSLVGTGNNSPLHF.

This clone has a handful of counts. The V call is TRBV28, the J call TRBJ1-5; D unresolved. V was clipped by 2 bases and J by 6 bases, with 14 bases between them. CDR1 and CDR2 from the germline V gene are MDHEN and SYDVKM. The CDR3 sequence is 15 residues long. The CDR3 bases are TGTGCCAGCAGTTTAGATGGGTCAGCAATTCAGCCCCAGCATTTT. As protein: CASSLDGSAIQPQHF.

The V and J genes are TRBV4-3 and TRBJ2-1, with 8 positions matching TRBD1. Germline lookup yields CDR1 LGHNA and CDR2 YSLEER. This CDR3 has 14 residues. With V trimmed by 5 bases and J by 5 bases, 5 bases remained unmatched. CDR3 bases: TGCGCCAGCAGCAGGGACAGGTTCCACAATGAGCAGTTCTTC. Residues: CASSRDRFHNEQFF.

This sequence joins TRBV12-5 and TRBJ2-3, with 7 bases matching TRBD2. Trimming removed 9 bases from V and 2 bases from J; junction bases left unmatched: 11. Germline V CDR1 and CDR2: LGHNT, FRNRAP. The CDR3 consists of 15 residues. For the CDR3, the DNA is TGTGCTAGCAGCCCTAGCGGTTCCTCCACAGATACGCAGTATTTT. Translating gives CASSPSGSSTDTQYF. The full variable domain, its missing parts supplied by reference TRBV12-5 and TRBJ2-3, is DARVTQTPRHKVTEMGQEVTMRCQPILGHNTVFWYRQTMMQGLELLAYFRNRAPLDDSGMPKDRFSAEMPDATLATLKIQPSEPRDSAVYFCASSPSGSSTDTQYFGPGTRLTVL.

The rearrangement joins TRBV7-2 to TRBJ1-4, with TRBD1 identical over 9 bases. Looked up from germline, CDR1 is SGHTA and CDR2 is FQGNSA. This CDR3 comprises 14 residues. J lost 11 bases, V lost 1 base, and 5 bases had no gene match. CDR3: CASSLDGQGTKLFF. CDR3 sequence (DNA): TGTGCCAGCAGCTTAGACGGACAGGGGACGAAACTGTTTTTT.

This chain's CDR3 is CASSLDLGEINTEAFF. The CDR3 DNA is TGCGCCAGCAGCTTGGATTTGGGGGAAATAAACACTGAAGCTTTCTTT. V gene TRBV5-1 combines with J gene TRBJ1-1; weak D call: TRBD1 (5 bases). Between the trimmed V and J ends, which lost 0 bases and 2 bases, there was a span of 14 bases. Looked up from germline, CDR1 is SGHRS and CDR2 is YFSETQ. The CDR3 loop spans 16 amino acids.

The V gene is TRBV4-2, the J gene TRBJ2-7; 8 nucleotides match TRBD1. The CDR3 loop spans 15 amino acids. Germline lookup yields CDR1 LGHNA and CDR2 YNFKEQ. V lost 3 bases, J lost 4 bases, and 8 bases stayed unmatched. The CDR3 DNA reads TGTGCCAGCAGCCAGTCAGCAGGGGGCTTTTACGAGCAGTACTTC. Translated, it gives CASSQSAGGFYEQYF.

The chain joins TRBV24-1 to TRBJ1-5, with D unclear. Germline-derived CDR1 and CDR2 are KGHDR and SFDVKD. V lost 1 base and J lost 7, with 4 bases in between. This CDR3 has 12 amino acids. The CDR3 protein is CATSDFGQPQHF. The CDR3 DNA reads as TGTGCCACCAGTGATTTCGGCCAGCCCCAGCATTTT.

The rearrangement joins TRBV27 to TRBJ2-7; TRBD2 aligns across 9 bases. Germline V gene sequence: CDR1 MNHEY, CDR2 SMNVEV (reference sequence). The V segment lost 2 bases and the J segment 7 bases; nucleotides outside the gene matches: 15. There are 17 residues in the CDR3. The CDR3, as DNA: TGTGCCAGCAGTTTACGCGGGACTAGCCGACTAGGAGGGGAGCAGTACTTC. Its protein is CASSLRGTSRLGGEQYF.

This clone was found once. For the CDR3, the DNA is TGTGCCAGCAGTTTTTCGGGACTAGGGGGGAGTTACGAGCAGTACTTC. This gives the protein CASSFSGLGGSYEQYF. The chain employs TRBV27 and TRBJ2-7; 8 positions match TRBD2. Germline CDR1 MNHEY, CDR2 SMNVEV (reference sequence). CDR3 length: 16 amino acids. The V segment lost 3 bases and the J segment 4 bases; nucleotides outside the gene matches: 11.

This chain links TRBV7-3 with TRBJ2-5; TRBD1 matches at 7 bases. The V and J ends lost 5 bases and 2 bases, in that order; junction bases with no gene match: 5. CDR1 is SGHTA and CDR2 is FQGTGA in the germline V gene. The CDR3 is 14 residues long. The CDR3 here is CASSVGTAQETQYF. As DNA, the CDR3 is TGTGCCAGCAGCGTCGGGACAGCTCAAGAGACCCAGTACTTC.